This TCR beta chain was profiled in a study of T cells expressing NK-cell markers. Reprocessing the 5' RACE reads, TCRdb reports a single entry for every CDR3 protein and omits DNA. The listing contains some 390,000 distinct CDR3 sequences. The CDR3 spans 17 residues. Germline V CDR1 and CDR2: SGHTA, FQGTGA. The TCR was taken from a woman aged 50 to 60 in good health. The rearrangement uses TRBV7-3 and TRBJ2-3. Sample: blood T cells: a sorted CD56 or NKG2C T cell subset, CD4+ or CD8+ T cells, or bulk PBMC T cells (not recorded which). CDR3 sequence: CASSLVPRVRGTDTQYF.